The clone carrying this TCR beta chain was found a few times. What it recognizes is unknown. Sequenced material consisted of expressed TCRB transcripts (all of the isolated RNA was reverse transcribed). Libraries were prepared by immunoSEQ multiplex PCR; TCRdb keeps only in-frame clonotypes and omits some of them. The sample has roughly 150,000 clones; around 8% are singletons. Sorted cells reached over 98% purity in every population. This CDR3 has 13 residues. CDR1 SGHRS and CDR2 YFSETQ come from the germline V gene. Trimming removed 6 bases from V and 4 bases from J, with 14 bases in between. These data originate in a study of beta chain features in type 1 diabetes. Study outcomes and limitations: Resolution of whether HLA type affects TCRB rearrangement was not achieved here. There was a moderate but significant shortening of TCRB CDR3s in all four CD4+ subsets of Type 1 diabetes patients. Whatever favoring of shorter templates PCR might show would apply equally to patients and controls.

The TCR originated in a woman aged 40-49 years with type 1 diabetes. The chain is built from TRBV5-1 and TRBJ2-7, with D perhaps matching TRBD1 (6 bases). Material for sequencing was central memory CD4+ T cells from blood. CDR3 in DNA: TGCGCCAGCACCAGTAAAGGGGGTTACGAGCAGTACTTC. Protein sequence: CASTSKGGYEQYF.